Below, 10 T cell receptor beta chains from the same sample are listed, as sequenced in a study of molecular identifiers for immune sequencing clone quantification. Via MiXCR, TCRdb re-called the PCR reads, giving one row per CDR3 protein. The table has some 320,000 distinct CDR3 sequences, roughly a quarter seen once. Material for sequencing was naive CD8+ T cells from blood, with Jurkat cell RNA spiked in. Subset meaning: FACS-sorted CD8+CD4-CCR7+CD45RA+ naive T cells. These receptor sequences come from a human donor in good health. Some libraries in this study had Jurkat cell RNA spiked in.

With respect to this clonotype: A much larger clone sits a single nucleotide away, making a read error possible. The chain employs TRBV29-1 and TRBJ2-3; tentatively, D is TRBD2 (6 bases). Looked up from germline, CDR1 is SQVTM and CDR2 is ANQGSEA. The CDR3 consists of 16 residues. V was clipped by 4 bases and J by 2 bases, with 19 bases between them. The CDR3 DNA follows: TGCAGCGTTGGAGCCGGGACTCGGAGAAACACAGATACGCAGTATTTT. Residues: CSVGAGTRRNTDTQYF.

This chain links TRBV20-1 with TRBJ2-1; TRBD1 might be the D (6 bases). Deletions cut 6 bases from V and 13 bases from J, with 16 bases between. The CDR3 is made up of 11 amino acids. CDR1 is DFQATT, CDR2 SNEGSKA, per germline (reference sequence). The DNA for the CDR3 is TGCAGTGCGCAGTTGGGGGCTTTTCAGTTCTTC. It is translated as CSAQLGAFQFF.

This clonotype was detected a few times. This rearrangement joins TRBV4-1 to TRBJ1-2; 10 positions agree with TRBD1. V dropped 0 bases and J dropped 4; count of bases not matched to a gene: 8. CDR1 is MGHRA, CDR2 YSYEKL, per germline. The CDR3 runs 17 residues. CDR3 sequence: CASSQDRGTGVAYGYTF. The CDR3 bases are TGCGCCAGCAGCCAAGACCGTGGGACAGGGGTGGCCTATGGCTACACCTTC.

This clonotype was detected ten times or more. CDR3 coding DNA: TGTGCCAGCAGTTACGGTGGGGGGCTTAGCACAGATACGCAGTATTTT. Its protein product is CASSYGGGLSTDTQYF. This chain connects TRBV6-6 to TRBJ2-3; perhaps D is TRBD1 or TRBD2 (6 bases each). Trimming stripped 2 bases from V and 0 bases from J, with 12 bases between. This CDR3 is built from 16 residues. Looked up from germline, CDR1 is MNHNY and CDR2 is SVGAGI (reference sequence).

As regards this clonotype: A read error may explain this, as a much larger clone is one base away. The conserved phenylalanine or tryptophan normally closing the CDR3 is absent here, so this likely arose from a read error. The CDR3 nucleotides read TGTGCCAGCAGCGAGACTAGCGGGAGGTCCCAGTACGAGCAGTACCTC. It yields the protein CASSETSGRSQYEQYL. The V and J genes are TRBV4-2 and TRBJ2-7; 13 nucleotides match TRBD2. J lost 4 bases, V lost 5 bases, and 8 bases had no gene match. CDR3 length equals 16 residues. Germline V lookup: CDR1 LGHNA, CDR2 YNFKEQ.

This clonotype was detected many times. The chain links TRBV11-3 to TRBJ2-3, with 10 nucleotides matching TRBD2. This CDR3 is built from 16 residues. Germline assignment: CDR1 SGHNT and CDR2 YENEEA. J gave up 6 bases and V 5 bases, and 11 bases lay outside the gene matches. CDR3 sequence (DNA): TGTGCCAGCAGCCTAGGGCTAGCGGGGGATGCTGATACGCAGTATTTT. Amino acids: CASSLGLAGDADTQYF.

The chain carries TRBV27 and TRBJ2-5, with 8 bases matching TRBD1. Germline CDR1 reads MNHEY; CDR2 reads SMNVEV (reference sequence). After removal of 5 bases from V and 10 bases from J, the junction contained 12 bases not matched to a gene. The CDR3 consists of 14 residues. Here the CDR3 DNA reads TGTGCCAGCAGTCAACAGGGGGACTTAAGGATCCAGTACTTC. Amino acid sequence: CASSQQGDLRIQYF.

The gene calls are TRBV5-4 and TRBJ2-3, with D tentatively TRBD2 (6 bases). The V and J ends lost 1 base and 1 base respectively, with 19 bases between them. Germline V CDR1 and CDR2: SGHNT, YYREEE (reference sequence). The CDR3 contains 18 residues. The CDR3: CASSLLGGGEGRTDTQYF. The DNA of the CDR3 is TGTGCCAGCAGCTTGTTGGGGGGTGGCGAGGGCCGCACAGATACGCAGTATTTT.

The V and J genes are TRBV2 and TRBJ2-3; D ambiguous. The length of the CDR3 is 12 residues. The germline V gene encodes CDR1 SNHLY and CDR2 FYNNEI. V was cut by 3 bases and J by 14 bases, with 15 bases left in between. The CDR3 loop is CASSDLGSLVYF. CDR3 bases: TGTGCCAGCAGTGATCTGGGCAGCCTTGTGTATTTT.

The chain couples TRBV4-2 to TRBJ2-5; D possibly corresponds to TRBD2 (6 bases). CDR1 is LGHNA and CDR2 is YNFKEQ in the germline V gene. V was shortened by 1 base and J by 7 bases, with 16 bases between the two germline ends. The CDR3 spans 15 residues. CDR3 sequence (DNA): TGTGCCAGCAGCCAAGTTTGGTTCGGGGAGGCGACCCAGTACTTC. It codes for CASSQVWFGEATQYF.